This record concerns one T cell receptor (beta chain) sequence. Its antigen remains unidentified. The data are from a study of T cell responses to AZD1222 COVID-19 vaccine. Study-wide background: Researchers grouped second doses given at about 4 or about 12 weeks into one pool.

Between the trimmed V and J ends, which lost 0 bases and 1 base, there was a span of 9 bases. The CDR3 spans 15 residues. CDR1 and CDR2 from the germline V gene are SEHNR and FQNEAQ (reference sequence). Only in-frame clones appear in the TCRdb table, and some are missing; sequencing was by immunoSEQ multiplex PCR. Here the sample spans 95,000 to 150,000 clones, around 91% being singletons. General study points: All repertoire sampling was performed exclusively after the peak T cell response. Clonal diversity was possibly underestimated, and white British individuals and females predominated among donors. At baseline, seropositivity was found in only a handful of AZD1222 recipients.

Sequencing used peripheral blood, obtained on day 0 of AZD1222 vaccination. This chain uses TRBV7-9 with TRBJ1-1, with unresolved D. This clonotype was obtained from an adult in good health. CDR3 nucleotides: TGTGCCAGCAGCTTAGCGGGGAGGCGGAACACTGAAGCTTTCTTT. This translates into CASSLAGRRNTEAFF.